Below, 29 T cell receptor beta chains from the same sample are listed, as sequenced in a study of liver allograft versus peripheral blood T cells. Study at large: Intrahepatic T cell receptor repertoires from transplanted livers were compared against repertoires in recipients' peripheral blood.

Using its own MiXCR run on the reads, TCRdb lists one record per CDR3 protein. Of roughly 8,500 distinct CDR3 sequences detected, about 24% appear once; the ten largest clones hold about 8.5%. These receptors originate from a human patient who had a liver transplant. T cells may partly derive from the graft donor.

In this sample, this clonotype turned up a few times. The rearrangement uses TRBV30 and TRBJ1-6, with D hard to call. Germline V gene data show CDR1 as GTSNPN and CDR2 as SVGIG (reference sequence). Between the trimmed V and J ends, which lost 2 bases and 7 bases, there was a span of 12 bases. The CDR3 loop spans 14 amino acids. CDR3 residues: CAWSTTPSNSPLHF. The DNA for the CDR3 is TGTGCCTGGAGTACCACACCGTCCAATTCACCCCTCCACTTT. Full variable domain (outside the CDR3, taken from reference TRBV30 and TRBJ1-6): SQTIHQWPATLVQPVGSPLSLECTVEGTSNPNLYWYRQAAGRGLQLLFYSVGIGQISSEVPQNLSASRPQDRQFILSSKKLLLSDSGFYLCAWSTTPSNSPLHFGNGTRLTVT.

V and J are TRBV18 and TRBJ2-3; 12 bases line up with TRBD1. There are 14 residues in the CDR3. Germline CDR1 is KGHSH and CDR2 is LQKENI. V lost 5 bases and J lost 6; bases outside the gene matches: 3. CDR3 coding DNA: TGTGCCAGCTCATCCGGGACAGGGGGCGATACGCAGTATTTT. It translates to CASSSGTGGDTQYF.

By sample share, this clonotype is medium-sized. The CDR3 nucleotides read TGTGCCAGCCAGAGAGGGAGCTCCTATAATTCACCCCTCCACTTT. This sequence encodes CASQRGSSYNSPLHF. The V gene is TRBV19, the J gene TRBJ1-6; D not certain. Germline CDR1 is LNHDA and CDR2 is SQIVND (reference sequence). The CDR3 spans 15 residues. Trimming shortened V by 9 bases and J by 0 bases, and 12 bases separated the two germline ends. Drawing the rest from reference TRBV19 and TRBJ1-6, the complete variable domain is DGGITQSPKYLFRKEGQNVTLSCEQNLNHDAMYWYRQDPGQGLRLIYYSQIVNDFQKGDIAEGYSVSREKKESFPLTVTSAQKNPTAFYLCASQRGSSYNSPLHFGNGTRLTVT.

This clonotype rates as medium-sized. The chain joins TRBV15 to TRBJ2-1; TRBD2 is a possible D gene (5 bases). Trimming stripped 6 bases from V and 8 bases from J, with 14 bases between. Per the germline V gene, CDR1 is LNHNV and CDR2 is YYDKDF (reference sequence). This CDR3 is 13 amino acids long. The CDR3 DNA reads TGTGCCACCAGTAAAGACTCGGACTATGAGCAGTTCTTC. It specifies CATSKDSDYEQFF.

This clonotype counts as medium-sized (0.01 to 0.1%). The chain is built from TRBV6-5 and TRBJ1-2; D remains ambiguous. CDR3 length: 11 amino acids. In germline, CDR1 is MNHEY, CDR2 SVGAGI. V lost 9 bases and J 5 bases, leaving 10 bases between the germline ends. The CDR3 DNA reads as TGTGCCAGTTTCGGGTTATATGGCTACACCTTC. Its translation: CASFGLYGYTF.

Sample share makes this clonotype medium-sized (0.01 to 0.1%). The rearrangement joins TRBV7-9 to TRBJ1-4; D remains unclear. The CDR3 length is 14 residues. The V end was cut by 4 bases, the J end by 8 bases, with 14 bases between. From germline, CDR1 is SEHNR and CDR2 FQNEAQ (reference sequence). The CDR3 nucleotides read TGTGCCAGCAGCTCACGGGGTGGCGGAGAAAAACTGTTTTTT. Its protein is CASSSRGGGEKLFF.

The chain links TRBV18 to TRBJ2-1; tentative D call: TRBD1 (5 bases). V was shortened by 1 base and J by 3 bases, with 10 bases between the two germline ends. The CDR3 is made up of 15 amino acids. Germline CDR1 and CDR2: KGHSH and LQKENI. This CDR3 is CASSPLWQGYNEQFF. The CDR3 region has the DNA TGTGCCAGCTCACCACTCTGGCAGGGCTACAATGAGCAGTTCTTC.

Concerning this clonotype itself: A clone one base away is much larger, so this may be a read error. The missing conserved phenylalanine or tryptophan at the end of this CDR3 makes a read error likely. This chain links TRBV6-2 or TRBV6-3 with TRBJ2-4; no clear D gene. The germline V and J ends were trimmed by 6 bases and 3 bases, with 6 bases remaining between them. The CDR3 sequence is 12 residues long. CDR1 and CDR2 (germline): MNHEY, SVGEGT. CDR3 nucleotides: TGTGCCAGCAGGACTGGCAAAAACATTCAGTACTTA. This sequence encodes CASRTGKNIQYL.

The table lists this clonotype with a few counts. The V and J genes are TRBV19 and TRBJ1-1; no definite D call. The CDR3 extends over 15 amino acids. Trimming removed 7 bases from V and 3 bases from J, with 18 bases in between. CDR1 LNHDA and CDR2 SQIVND come from the germline V gene (reference sequence). The CDR3: CASTYNPARYTEAFF. CDR3 bases: TGTGCCAGTACCTATAATCCGGCACGGTACACTGAAGCTTTCTTT.

The chain links TRBV6-6 to TRBJ1-1; 8 bases map to TRBD1. After removal of 7 bases from V and 5 bases from J, the junction contained 6 bases not matched to a gene. This CDR3 spans 13 amino acids. In germline, CDR1 is MNHNY, CDR2 SVGAGI (reference sequence). CDR3: CASTLQGGTEAFF. The CDR3 DNA follows: TGTGCCAGCACCTTACAGGGGGGAACTGAAGCTTTCTTT.

This clonotype was found many times. V and J are TRBV11-1 and TRBJ1-5, with TRBD1 matching over 8 bases. CDR3 length: 17 amino acids. V lost 5 bases and J lost 6; bases outside the gene matches: 15. Per germline, CDR1 SGHAT and CDR2 FQDESV (reference sequence). The CDR3 DNA reads as TGTGCCAGCAGCCCTGGACAGGGTGCGGGTTCTAGTCAGCCCCAGCATTTT. Translation gives CASSPGQGAGSSQPQHF.

This clonotype ranks as medium-sized. The V call is TRBV6-1, the J call TRBJ1-4; no reliable D call. Germline CDR1 MNHNS, CDR2 SASEGT. CDR3 size: 14 residues. V lost 6 bases, J lost 0 bases, and 8 bases lay in between. The CDR3 loop reads CASRHRATNEKLFF. DNA for the CDR3: TGTGCCAGCAGACACCGTGCAACTAATGAAAAACTGTTTTTT.

This clonotype has only a few counts. The chain carries TRBV20-1 and TRBJ2-7; tentative D call: TRBD1 (5 bases). Trimming took 1 base from V and 0 from J, leaving 7 bases between them. This CDR3 has 13 amino acids. Germline V lookup: CDR1 DFQATT, CDR2 SNEGSKA (reference sequence). The CDR3 reads CSARADNSYEQYF. The CDR3 region has the DNA TGCAGTGCTAGAGCGGACAACTCCTACGAGCAGTACTTC.

The chain uses TRBV27 and TRBJ1-1; D not certain. The CDR3 length is 15 residues. The germline V gene encodes CDR1 MNHEY and CDR2 SMNVEV (reference sequence). Trimming cost V 2 bases and J 1 base, with 11 bases left between them. The CDR3 sequence is CASSLGGLANTEAFF. The CDR3 coding sequence is TGTGCCAGCAGTTTAGGAGGGTTAGCGAACACTGAAGCTTTCTTT.

Comment on this clonotype: This could be a read error, since a much larger clone is one nucleotide away. The chain recombines TRBV11-2 with TRBJ1-2; 7 nucleotides match TRBD1. The germline V gene has CDR1 SGHAT and CDR2 FQNNGV. There are 13 residues in the CDR3. Trimming took 5 bases from V and 8 from J; bases not matched to a gene: 8. The CDR3 DNA reads TGTGCCAGCAGCAACGACAGGGAAGGGGGCTACACCTTC. The encoded protein is CASSNDREGGYTF. Supplemented by reference TRBV11-2 and TRBJ1-2, the full variable domain reads EAGVAQSPRYKIIEKRQSVAFWCNPISGHATLYWYQQILGQGPKLLIQFQNNGVVDDSQLPKDRFSAERLKGVDSTLKIQPAKLEDSAVYLCASSNDREGGYTFGSGTRLTVV.

By share, this clonotype ranks as medium-sized. V is TRBV7-9 and J is TRBJ2-2; D gene uncertain. Germline V gene lookup returns CDR1 SEHNR and CDR2 FQNEAQ (reference sequence). V was pared by 1 base and J by 6 bases, with 9 bases between. The CDR3 extends over 14 amino acids. CDR3 bases: TGTGCCAGCAGCTTAGAGGGTGTCCCCGGGGAGCTGTTTTTT. It yields the protein CASSLEGVPGELFF. The whole variable domain, remainder taken from reference TRBV7-9 and TRBJ2-2, is DTGVSQNPRHKITKRGQNVTFRCDPISEHNRLYWYRQTLGQGPEFLTYFQNEAQLEKSRLLSDRFSAERPKGSFSTLEIQRTEQGDSAMYLCASSLEGVPGELFFGEGSRLTVL.

The CDR3 sequence: CASSLLGGSNSPLHF. CDR3 nucleotides: TGTGCCAGCAGCTTATTGGGGGGGTCGAATTCACCCCTCCACTTT. The chain has TRBV7-2 and TRBJ1-6; the D gene is possibly TRBD1 (5 bases). V was pared by 2 bases and J by 7 bases, with 12 bases between. CDR3 length: 15 residues. CDR1 and CDR2 (germline): SGHTA, FQGNSA.

By its share, this clonotype is medium-sized (0.01 to 0.1%). V usage is TRBV27 and J usage is TRBJ1-2, with D unclear. The CDR3 runs to 13 residues. V lost 5 bases and J 4 bases, leaving 11 bases between the germline ends. Germline values: CDR1 MNHEY, CDR2 SMNVEV (reference sequence). In nucleotides, the CDR3 is TGTGCCAGCAGTGCCCGGCCCGGCTATGGCTACACCTTC. Its protein is CASSARPGYGYTF.

This clonotype is labeled as medium-sized. This rearrangement joins TRBV6-5 to TRBJ1-2, with 10 bases identical to TRBD1. Germline CDR1 MNHEY, CDR2 SVGAGI. This CDR3 region has 14 residues. V gave up 4 bases and J gave up 6 bases; unmatched junction bases: 5. The CDR3 protein is CASSSGQGDNGYTF. The CDR3 DNA reads TGTGCCAGCAGTTCCGGACAGGGGGACAATGGCTACACCTTC.

This clonotype was detected ten times or more. The genes are TRBV28 and TRBJ1-5, with D unresolved. Looked up from germline, CDR1 is MDHEN and CDR2 is SYDVKM. V was cut by 5 bases and J by 4 bases, with 6 bases left in between. CDR3 length: 12 residues. The chain's CDR3 is CASSVLNQPQHF. CDR3 bases: TGTGCCAGCAGTGTCCTAAATCAGCCCCAGCATTTT.

This clonotype ranks as medium-sized. Here the CDR3 reads CASSQQGAAEAFF. For the CDR3, the DNA is TGTGCCAGCAGCCAACAGGGGGCCGCTGAAGCTTTCTTT. The gene calls are TRBV7-2 and TRBJ1-1, with 9 bases aligning to TRBD1. Germline CDR1 and CDR2: SGHTA and FQGNSA. The V and J ends lost 5 bases and 6 bases, in that order; junction bases with no gene match: 4. The CDR3 is made up of 13 amino acids.

This clonotype was observed a handful of times. The V and J genes are TRBV10-1 and TRBJ2-1; perhaps TRBD2 as D (6 bases). There are 15 residues in the CDR3. The V gene lost 6 bases and the J gene lost 2 bases, with 14 bases spanning the gap. The germline V gene encodes CDR1 WNHNN and CDR2 SYGVQD (reference sequence). The CDR3 sequence is CASSGGVKPYNEQFF. The CDR3 DNA follows: TGCGCCAGCAGCGGAGGGGTCAAACCCTACAATGAGCAGTTCTTC.

This clonotype turned up a few times. The chain has TRBV15 and TRBJ1-1; D gene uncertain. CDR3 length: 15 residues. V was shortened by 4 bases and J by 3 bases, with 15 bases between the two germline ends. Germline V CDR1 and CDR2: LNHNV, YYDKDF (reference sequence). The CDR3 bases are TGTGCCACCAGCAAATATACGGACGGACACACTGAAGCTTTCTTT. Translating gives CATSKYTDGHTEAFF.

By proportion, this clonotype is medium-sized (0.01 to 0.1%). The gene calls are TRBV19 and TRBJ2-1; 7 bases are shared with TRBD2. The CDR3 covers 15 residues. Germline lookup yields CDR1 LNHDA and CDR2 SQIVND (reference sequence). J lost 0 bases, V lost 4 bases, and 3 bases had no gene match. CDR3 sequence reads: CASSRGGSSYNEQFF. DNA of the CDR3: TGTGCCAGTAGTAGGGGGGGAAGCTCCTACAATGAGCAGTTCTTC. Variable domain in full (rest from reference TRBV19 and TRBJ2-1): DGGITQSPKYLFRKEGQNVTLSCEQNLNHDAMYWYRQDPGQGLRLIYYSQIVNDFQKGDIAEGYSVSREKKESFPLTVTSAQKNPTAFYLCASSRGGSSYNEQFFGPGTRLTVL.

The chain links TRBV19 to TRBJ1-1, with D perhaps matching TRBD1 (6 bases). The germline CDR1 and CDR2 sequences are LNHDA and SQIVND (reference sequence). V was pared by 7 bases and J by 4 bases, with 13 bases between. The CDR3 consists of 13 residues. CDR3 protein: CASKGQMGTEAFF. DNA of the CDR3: TGTGCCAGTAAAGGACAGATGGGCACTGAAGCTTTCTTT.

Remarks on this clonotype: A much larger clone sits a single nucleotide away, making a read error possible. The chain couples TRBV20-1 to TRBJ2-7; 10 bases map to TRBD2. The J segment lost 7 bases and the V segment lost 6 bases, leaving 18 bases of the junction unmatched. The CDR3 covers 16 residues. Germline lookup yields CDR1 DFQATT and CDR2 SNEGSKA (reference sequence). The CDR3 here is CSAETPVAGGGNEQYF. As DNA, the CDR3 is TGCAGTGCGGAAACTCCGGTAGCGGGAGGTGGCAATGAGCAGTACTTC.

V gene TRBV27 combines with J gene TRBJ2-3; D might be TRBD2 (8 bases). CDR1 MNHEY and CDR2 SMNVEV come from the germline V gene (reference sequence). The V gene lost 4 bases and the J gene lost 4 bases, with 15 bases spanning the gap. The CDR3 contains 15 residues. Here the CDR3 reads CASSSGRGRSDTQYF. The CDR3 DNA reads as TGTGCCAGCAGTTCCGGGAGGGGGCGATCAGATACGCAGTATTTT.

This clonotype has only a few counts. The chain carries TRBV10-2 and TRBJ2-1; D perhaps matches TRBD2 (7 bases). V was trimmed by 0 bases and J by 6 bases, leaving 15 bases between them. The CDR3 totals 16 residues. CDR1 and CDR2 (germline): WSHSY, SAAADI. The CDR3 protein is CASSESGGGLPNEQFF. The CDR3 DNA reads TGCGCCAGCAGTGAGTCAGGGGGGGGGCTCCCCAATGAGCAGTTCTTC.

The chain carries TRBV6-5 and TRBJ2-7; tentatively, D is TRBD2 (6 bases). CDR3 length equals 15 residues. Trimming removed 0 bases at V and 3 bases at J, with 12 bases between. The germline gives CDR1 MNHEY, CDR2 SVGAGI. CDR3 DNA: TGTGCCAGCAGTTACTCGCCTCAGGGAGGCTACGAGCAGTACTTC. Translated, it gives CASSYSPQGGYEQYF.